Here is one T cell receptor (beta chain) with its context. This specimen belongs to a study of blood T cell repertoires in COVID-19. In the study overall: Whether acute or convalescent, the COVID-19 samples came from the United States, Italy and Spain. Nucleic acid was either cDNA or gDNA, and it came from T cells, B-cell-depleted T cells, or PBMCs.

V was shortened by 1 base and J by 2 bases, with 10 bases between the two germline ends. Germline V gives CDR1 LNHDA, CDR2 SQIVND (reference sequence). The CDR3 has 15 amino acids. Per the authors' pipeline: From reference gene primer amplification, estimates of nucleated cell counts were derived. Assay: immunoSEQ multiplex PCR; the TCRdb copy retains only in-frame clones and omits some. That table furnishes V, J and clone size, whereas the DNA furnished D and trimming. This sample has more than 45,000 clones; more than 75% occur once, and the top ten carry under 25%. Material: peripheral blood. The chain links TRBV19 to TRBJ2-3, with D possibly matching TRBD2 (7 bases). This clonotype was obtained from an older woman with acute or convalescent COVID-19. As DNA, the CDR3 is TGTGCCAGTAGTATAGCGGGGGGCATCACAGATACGCAGTATTTT. Protein product: CASSIAGGITDTQYF.